This is a list of T cell receptor beta chains from one sample in a study of blood T cell repertoires in COVID-19. Here immunoSEQ multiplex PCR was the method, and the copy in TCRdb shows in-frame clones only, minus some. This sample yields 130,000 to 150,000 clones, of which approximately 88% are seen a single time; 1.5% to 2% belongs to the top ten. The sample taken for sequencing was peripheral blood. The source is a man in his 70s with acute or convalescent COVID-19. The CDR3 runs from the conserved cysteine through the conserved F or W. A D gene is named only where the DNA matches it firmly. Rows give clone size only sometimes, using once, few, many, or a class for an expanded clone.

-,TRBJ2-1,TRBD1,TRBV30,TGTGCCTGGGACAGGGGCACAATAGAGCAGTTCTTC,CAWDRGTIEQFF
-,TRBJ2-3,TRBD2,TRBV7-2,TGTGCCAGCAGCTTGCTCCTTAGCGGGTACACAGATACGCAGTATTTT,CASSLLLSGYTDTQYF
-,TRBJ2-7,-,TRBV9,TGTGCCAGCAGCCCCCAAGGGGATTCCTACGAGCAGTACTTC,CASSPQGDSYEQYF
-,TRBJ2-3,-,TRBV7-9,TGTGCCAGCAGCCCAGGGACAACTAGCACAGATACGCAGTATTTT,CASSPGTTSTDTQYF
-,TRBJ2-3,TRBD2,TRBV4-1,TGCGCCAGCAGCCAACTCTTTAGAGGGACTACGGGCGGTGCAGATACGCAGTATTTT,CASSQLFRGTTGGADTQYF
-,TRBJ1-2,TRBD1,TRBV7-9,TGTGCCAGCAGCACCGGGACAGGGGGCGGCTACACCTTC,CASSTGTGGGYTF
-,TRBJ1-2,TRBD1,TRBV10-1,TGCGCCAGCAGTACATCGACAGGGGGATTCCATGGCTACACCTTC,CASSTSTGGFHGYTF
-,TRBJ1-1,TRBD1,TRBV9,TGTGCCAGCAGCGTAGCCTTGGGACAGATGAACACTGAAGCTTTCTTT,CASSVALGQMNTEAFF
-,TRBJ1-2,-,TRBV14,TGTGCCAGCAGACTCAAAGAGAGACAGAAATCTAACTATGGCTACACCTTC,CASRLKERQKSNYGYTF
-,TRBJ2-1,TRBD1,TRBV12-3/TRBV12-4,TGTGCCAGCAGTTTTCAACAGGGGAATGAGCAGTTCTTC,CASSFQQGNEQFF
-,TRBJ2-7,-,TRBV24-1,TGTGCCACCAGTGCCGCCGGTGGGGCAGGATACGAGCAGTACTTC,CATSAAGGAGYEQYF
-,TRBJ2-1,TRBD2,TRBV27,TGTGCCAGCAGTTTATCGAGGGGACTAGAGTACAATGAGCAGTTCTTC,CASSLSRGLEYNEQFF
once,TRBJ1-5,-,TRBV6-5,TGTGCCAGCAGGGCCCAGGGTAGCGGGGAGCCCCAGCATTTT,CASRAQGSGEPQHF
-,TRBJ2-7,-,TRBV12-3/TRBV12-4,TGTGCCAGCAGTTTCCAGACAGAAGGAGAGCAGTACTTC,CASSFQTEGEQYF
-,TRBJ2-1,-,TRBV18,TGTGCCAGCTCACCACAGGACAGCACGTACTCCAATGAGCAGTTCTTC,CASSPQDSTYSNEQFF
-,TRBJ2-7,TRBD2,TRBV2,TGTGCCAGCAGTTTAGCGGGCGAGCAGTACTTC,CASSLAGEQYF
-,TRBJ1-2,-,TRBV12-3/TRBV12-4,TGTGCCAGCAGTCCCGGCTATGGCTACACCTTC,CASSPGYGYTF
once,TRBJ1-4,TRBD1,TRBV28,TGTGCCAGCAGTTCCCCAGGGGGCGCCTCAACTAATGAAAAACTGTTTTTT,CASSSPGGASTNEKLFF
-,TRBJ2-5,TRBD1,TRBV10-1,TGCGCCAGCAGTGCCCACAGGGGTCCACCAGGGACCCAGTACTTC,CASSAHRGPPGTQYF
-,TRBJ1-5,-,TRBV28,TGTGCCAGCAGTTTGCAGGGCGGCAATCAGCCCCAGCATTTT,CASSLQGGNQPQHF
once,TRBJ1-2,-,TRBV6-2/TRBV6-3,TGTGCCAGCAGCTCCCAGGTTCTCTATGGCTACACCTTC,CASSSQVLYGYTF
-,TRBJ1-1,-,TRBV5-4,TGTGCCAGCAGTAAATGGTCCCTCGGGACTGAAGCTTTCTTT,CASSKWSLGTEAFF
-,TRBJ2-2,-,TRBV5-1,TGCGCCAGCAGTGACCCCCGGGGCGGGGAGCTGTTTTTT,CASSDPRGGELFF
-,TRBJ1-3,TRBD1,TRBV25-1,TGTGCCAGCAGGGGACAGGGTGGAAACACCATATATTTT,CASRGQGGNTIYF
-,TRBJ2-5,-,TRBV29-1,TGCAGCGTCACCATAGGAGGGGAGACCCAGTACTTC,CSVTIGGETQYF
-,TRBJ1-1,TRBD1,TRBV2,TGTGCCAGCACGGACAGGCTAACGGTGAACACTGAAGCTTTCTTT,CASTDRLTVNTEAFF
-,TRBJ1-2,TRBD1,TRBV28,TGTGCCAGCAGTCCCAGGGGGCTTTATGGCTACACCTTC,CASSPRGLYGYTF